These 9 T cell receptor beta chains originate from one sample sequenced in a study of Ad26.COV2.S vaccination and SARS-CoV-2 variants. The treatment denotes: approximately 18 received Ad26.COV2.S at low or high dose, single or two shots; 5 received placebo; per-sample allocation not given. Repertoires come from day 63 after the first vaccine or placebo injection. Assay used: immunoSEQ multiplex PCR; TCRdb lists only in-frame clones, some missing. Found here are roughly 500,000 clones, roughly nine tenths of them singletons; the top ten hold about 2.7%. The sequencing here drew on peripheral blood, taken in a trial of Ad26.COV2.S vaccine versus placebo. The receptors stem from a person aged 18-60 years who received the Ad26.COV2.S COVID-19 vaccine or a placebo.

This chain connects TRBV9 to TRBJ1-2, with D tentatively TRBD1 (6 bases). Trimming took 4 bases from V and 0 from J, leaving 13 bases between them. Germline V CDR1 and CDR2: SGDLS, YYNGEE. This CDR3 is built from 15 residues. The CDR3: CASSLGQSANYGYTF. CDR3 nucleotides: TGTGCCAGCAGCCTCGGACAGAGCGCTAACTATGGCTACACCTTC.

V usage is TRBV18 and J usage is TRBJ1-2, with no clear D. V lost 3 bases and J 4 bases, leaving 12 bases between the germline ends. Germline V gene lookup returns CDR1 KGHSH and CDR2 LQKENI. The CDR3 spans 14 residues. The CDR3 bases are TGTGCCAGCTCACCCTCGCAAAAGGGCTATGGCTACACCTTC. This translates into CASSPSQKGYGYTF.

V and J are TRBV28 and TRBJ1-1; 7 nucleotides align to TRBD1. Unmatched junction bases numbered 5, after V lost 8 bases and J lost 5 bases. Germline-derived CDR1 and CDR2 are MDHEN and SYDVKM. The CDR3 sequence is 12 residues long. CDR3 residues: CASSGGGTEAFF. CDR3 bases: TGTGCCAGCTCAGGGGGAGGGACTGAAGCTTTCTTT. The variable domain in full, with the rest retrieved from reference TRBV28 and TRBJ1-1, is DVKVTQSSRYLVKRTGEKVFLECVQDMDHENMFWYRQDPGLGLRLIYFSYDVKMKEKGDIPEGYSVSREKKERFSLILESASTNQTSMYLCASSGGGTEAFFGQGTRLTVV.

This chain links TRBV6-6 with TRBJ2-2; tentative D call: TRBD2 (6 bases). The V end was cut by 0 bases, the J end by 7 bases, with 15 bases between. Germline CDR1 is MNHNY and CDR2 is SVGAGI (reference sequence). This CDR3 is built from 16 residues. CDR3 in DNA: TGTGCCAGCAGTTACTCGACTGGCGGGGTAGGCGGGGAGCTGTTTTTT. This codes for CASSYSTGGVGGELFF.

This clone was detected only once. The chain links TRBV28 to TRBJ1-1; possible D gene TRBD1, 5 bases. Germline CDR1 and CDR2: MDHEN and SYDVKM. This CDR3 contains 16 residues. V was cut by 3 bases and J by 2 bases, with 16 bases left in between. The CDR3 DNA reads as TGTGCCAGCAGTTTTTTTCAGGGTGGATTTAACACTGAAGCTTTCTTT. Translated, it gives CASSFFQGGFNTEAFF.

Concerning this clone: At the DNA level, this CDR3 is encoded by other sequences in the same sample as well. V gene TRBV5-1 combines with J gene TRBJ1-2; D is unresolved. V lost 0 bases and J lost 4, with 4 bases in between. This CDR3 is built from 12 residues. The V gene's germline CDR1 is SGHRS and CDR2 YFSETQ. The chain's CDR3 is CASSLDGYGYTF. In DNA, the CDR3 is TGCGCCAGCAGCTTGGACGGCTATGGCTACACCTTC.

In its sample, this clone was seen once. V gene TRBV29-1 combines with J gene TRBJ2-5; D possibly corresponds to TRBD1 (6 bases). Germline CDR1 is SQVTM and CDR2 is ANQGSEA. This CDR3 is 12 amino acids long. Trimming removed 2 bases at V and 4 bases at J, with 8 bases between. This chain's CDR3 is CSVEQGSETQYF. CDR3 DNA sequence: TGCAGCGTTGAACAGGGGTCAGAGACCCAGTACTTC.

This CDR3 is CASSPLTDSINEQFF. Here the CDR3 DNA reads TGTGCCAGCTCACCATTAACCGACAGTATCAATGAGCAGTTCTTC. The chain has TRBV18 and TRBJ2-1; possibly TRBD1 for D (5 bases). The CDR3 runs to 15 residues. V dropped 2 bases and J dropped 6 bases, with 14 bases sitting between them. The germline V gene has CDR1 KGHSH and CDR2 LQKENI. Full variable domain (missing parts from reference TRBV18 and TRBJ2-1): NAGVMQNPRHLVRRRGQEARLRCSPMKGHSHVYWYRQLPEEGLKFMVYLQKENIIDESGMPKERFSAEFPKEGPSILRIQQVVRGDSAAYFCASSPLTDSINEQFFGPGTRLTVL.

CDR3 nucleotide sequence: TGCAGCGTTGTCGAGCTCCCGGACACTGAAGCTTTCTTT. It specifies CSVVELPDTEAFF. The rearrangement links TRBV29-1 to TRBJ1-1; no reliable D call. The germline CDR1 and CDR2 sequences are SQVTM and ANQGSEA. The CDR3 covers 13 residues. V lost 4 bases and J 3 bases, leaving 12 bases between the germline ends.